The 26 T cell receptor beta chains presented below share a single source sample, sequenced in a study of blood T cell repertoires in COVID-19. Measured with immunoSEQ multiplex PCR; TCRdb has only the in-frame clones, and not every one. The data hold almost 400,000 clones, with 80% to 90% observed a single time. Material for sequencing was peripheral blood. The receptors shown here come from a woman aged 55-70 years with COVID-19, enrolled during active disease.

CDR3 nucleotide sequence: TGTGCCAGCAGCTCCTTCCAGGGGATTTATAATTCACCCCTCCACTTT. This gives the protein CASSSFQGIYNSPLHF. The chain recombines TRBV5-4 with TRBJ1-6; D possibly corresponds to TRBD1 (6 bases). CDR3 length: 16 residues. Trimming cost V 3 bases and J 4 bases, with 14 bases left between them. Per germline, CDR1 SGHNT and CDR2 YYREEE (reference sequence).

This chain links TRBV24-1 with TRBJ1-1; D uncertain. The CDR3 consists of 13 residues. Germline CDR1 is KGHDR and CDR2 is SFDVKD. Trimming took 7 bases from V and 4 from J, leaving 12 bases between them. The CDR3 bases are TGTGCCACCAGAGGCGAGGTGGGCACTGAAGCTTTCTTT. Translated, it gives CATRGEVGTEAFF.

The CDR3 spells CASSSPGLYRGTQYF. CDR3 DNA sequence: TGTGCCAGCAGCTCTCCGGGACTTTATCGGGGGACCCAGTACTTC. The chain links TRBV28 to TRBJ2-5; maybe TRBD2 (6 bases). The CDR3 is 15 residues long. V lost 6 bases, J lost 7 bases, and 21 bases lay in between. Germline CDR1 reads MDHEN; CDR2 reads SYDVKM.

The J gene is TRBJ2-1, the V gene TRBV6-1, with 13 bases that match TRBD2. Germline V gives CDR1 MNHNS, CDR2 SASEGT. The CDR3 has 18 residues. V lost 4 bases to trimming and J lost 0 bases; unmatched junction nucleotides: 6. DNA for the CDR3: TGTGCCAGCAGTGGCGGGACTAGCGGGGTTAGCTCCTACAATGAGCAGTTCTTC. Amino acids: CASSGGTSGVSSYNEQFF.

The CDR3 region is CASSQATGPDYYEQYF. CDR3 in DNA: TGCGCCAGCAGCCAAGCGACAGGGCCTGACTACTACGAGCAGTACTTC. This chain links TRBV4-1 with TRBJ2-7; 7 nucleotides agree with TRBD1. The J segment lost 3 bases and the V segment lost 1 base, leaving 9 bases of the junction unmatched. This CDR3 is 16 amino acids long. In germline, CDR1 is MGHRA, CDR2 YSYEKL.

This chain links TRBV19 with TRBJ1-2; D perhaps matches TRBD1 (5 bases). Germline V CDR1 and CDR2: LNHDA, SQIVND (reference sequence). The length of the CDR3 is 13 residues. Trimming took 5 bases from V and 4 from J, leaving 11 bases between them. Written as DNA, the CDR3 is TGTGCCAGTAGTGTAAGGGGCGGCTATGGCTACACCTTC. This sequence encodes CASSVRGGYGYTF. The full variable domain, its missing parts supplied by reference TRBV19 and TRBJ1-2, is DGGITQSPKYLFRKEGQNVTLSCEQNLNHDAMYWYRQDPGQGLRLIYYSQIVNDFQKGDIAEGYSVSREKKESFPLTVTSAQKNPTAFYLCASSVRGGYGYTFGSGTRLTVV.

This clone was counted a single time. The chain recombines TRBV11-2 with TRBJ2-3, with unresolved D. CDR3 length equals 14 residues. V was trimmed by 3 bases and J by 5 bases, leaving 12 bases between them. From germline, CDR1 is SGHAT and CDR2 FQNNGV. CDR3: CASSFRVYEDTQYF. For the CDR3, the DNA is TGTGCCAGCAGCTTCCGGGTTTACGAAGATACGCAGTATTTT. Full variable domain (outside the CDR3, taken from reference TRBV11-2 and TRBJ2-3): EAGVAQSPRYKIIEKRQSVAFWCNPISGHATLYWYQQILGQGPKLLIQFQNNGVVDDSQLPKDRFSAERLKGVDSTLKIQPAKLEDSAVYLCASSFRVYEDTQYFGPGTRLTVL.

The rearrangement joins TRBV4-2 to TRBJ2-3; 9 bases map to TRBD2. The length of the CDR3 is 17 residues. V gave up 1 base and J gave up 4 bases; unmatched junction bases: 9. Per the germline V gene, CDR1 is LGHNA and CDR2 is YNFKEQ. The CDR3 nucleotides read TGTGCCAGCAGCCAAGGAGGGACTAGCCTCGTAGCAGATACGCAGTATTTT. Its translation is CASSQGGTSLVADTQYF.

In its sample, this clone was seen many times. This sequence joins TRBV6-6 and TRBJ2-7, with D perhaps matching TRBD2 (6 bases). The CDR3 is made up of 11 amino acids. In germline, CDR1 is MNHNY, CDR2 SVGAGI (reference sequence). CDR3 amino acids: CVAEGTGEQYF. DNA of the CDR3: TGTGTAGCGGAGGGTACTGGCGAGCAGTACTTC.

This clone was counted a single time. J is TRBJ2-7 and V is TRBV4-1, with 10 positions matching TRBD1. CDR1 and CDR2 from the germline V gene are MGHRA and YSYEKL. Trimming cost V 8 bases and J 7 bases; bases outside gene matches: 14. The CDR3 has 15 residues. In DNA form, the CDR3 reads TGCGCCAGCTCCCATGGACAGGGGGATACAAGGGAGCAGTACTTC. It encodes CASSHGQGDTREQYF.

The chain combines TRBV4-2 with TRBJ2-7, with 10 bases fitting TRBD1. With V trimmed by 0 bases and J by 3 bases, 5 bases remained unmatched. The CDR3 extends over 16 amino acids. The germline gives CDR1 LGHNA, CDR2 YNFKEQ. This CDR3 is CASSQDRDRGRYEQYF. Written as DNA, the CDR3 is TGTGCCAGCAGCCAAGACCGGGACAGGGGTCGCTACGAGCAGTACTTC.

The rearrangement uses TRBV5-4 and TRBJ2-7; possible D gene TRBD2, 7 bases. CDR3 length: 14 amino acids. Germline CDR1 is SGHNT and CDR2 is YYREEE (reference sequence). Trimming shortened V by 4 bases and J by 5 bases, and 16 bases separated the two germline ends. The CDR3 is CASSRGGGGNEQYF. The CDR3 region has the DNA TGTGCCAGCAGCCGAGGGGGGGGAGGCAACGAGCAGTACTTC.

This clone was observed a single time. V and J are TRBV7-3 and TRBJ2-1; 9 bases agree with TRBD2. CDR1 SGHTA and CDR2 FQGTGA come from the germline V gene. Trimming cost V 2 bases and J 9 bases; bases outside gene matches: 11. The CDR3 spans 16 residues. CDR3 in DNA: TGTGCCAGCAGCTTAGGGGTAGCGGGGGTTATGGGTGAGCAGTTCTTC. It translates to CASSLGVAGVMGEQFF. Full variable domain (remainder filled in from reference TRBV7-3 and TRBJ2-1): GAGVSQTPSNKVTEKGKYVELRCDPISGHTALYWYRQSLGQGPEFLIYFQGTGAADDSGLPNDRFFAVRPEGSVSTLKIQRTERGDSAVYLCASSLGVAGVMGEQFFGPGTRLTVL.

This chain uses TRBV6-2 or TRBV6-3 with TRBJ2-7; 9 bases align to TRBD2. Unmatched junction bases numbered 10, after V lost 1 base and J lost 6 bases. Germline CDR1 is MNHEY and CDR2 is SVGEGT. The CDR3 extends over 16 amino acids. This CDR3 is CASSYWRASGAREQYF. CDR3 in DNA: TGTGCCAGCAGTTACTGGCGGGCTAGCGGGGCTCGCGAGCAGTACTTC.

V is TRBV6-6 and J is TRBJ2-7; tentatively, D is TRBD1 (5 bases). There are 16 residues in the CDR3. Germline lookup yields CDR1 MNHNY and CDR2 SVGAGI (reference sequence). The V gene lost 6 bases and the J gene lost 5 bases, with 23 bases spanning the gap. As DNA, the CDR3 is TGTGCCAGCAGCCGCCCTTGGCGGAACTCAGGGAACGAGCAGTACTTC. Protein: CASSRPWRNSGNEQYF.

The V and J genes are TRBV27 and TRBJ1-2; TRBD1 might be the D (5 bases). The germline CDR1 and CDR2 sequences are MNHEY and SMNVEV (reference sequence). The ends were cut back, 6 bases at V and 4 bases at J, with 18 bases in the middle. This CDR3 spans 15 amino acids. The chain's CDR3 is CASSLLGASVYGYTF. The CDR3 bases are TGTGCCAGCAGCTTACTAGGGGCCTCGGTCTATGGCTACACCTTC.

The J gene is TRBJ1-6, the V gene TRBV19; 7 nucleotides match TRBD1. With 4 bases clipped from V and 8 bases from J, the junction kept 5 bases outside the gene matches. Germline lookup yields CDR1 LNHDA and CDR2 SQIVND (reference sequence). The CDR3 runs to 14 residues. CDR3 region: CASSTTGFDSPLHF. CDR3 nucleotide sequence: TGTGCCAGTAGTACGACAGGGTTTGATTCACCCCTCCACTTT.

V gene TRBV19 combines with J gene TRBJ1-2, with 7 bases identical to TRBD1. Germline CDR1 and CDR2: LNHDA and SQIVND (reference sequence). The CDR3 totals 13 residues. The trim removed 7 bases at V and 4 bases at J, leaving 6 bases unmatched. The CDR3 DNA sequence: TGTGCCAGTAAAAGGGGGCTCGGCTATGGCTACACCTTC. This codes for CASKRGLGYGYTF.

The gene calls are TRBV7-7 and TRBJ2-3; 12 nucleotides align to TRBD2. The junction had 3 bases not matched to a gene; V was cut back by 8 bases and J by 6 bases. Germline CDR1 is SSHAT and CDR2 is FNYEAQ (reference sequence). The CDR3 runs to 13 residues. The CDR3 here is CASSSGGADTQYF. The DNA for the CDR3 is TGTGCCAGCTCTAGCGGGGGGGCCGATACGCAGTATTTT.

The genes are TRBV19 and TRBJ1-4; the match to TRBD1 covers 9 bases. V shed 3 bases and J 8 bases; nucleotides not matched to a gene: 13. CDR1 is LNHDA and CDR2 is SQIVND in the germline V gene (reference sequence). The length of the CDR3 is 17 residues. Here the CDR3 reads CASSIRPGQGRSEKLFF. The CDR3 DNA reads as TGTGCCAGTAGTATTAGGCCGGGACAGGGACGGTCGGAAAAACTGTTTTTT. The entire variable domain, with the rest obtained from reference TRBV19 and TRBJ1-4, is as follows: DGGITQSPKYLFRKEGQNVTLSCEQNLNHDAMYWYRQDPGQGLRLIYYSQIVNDFQKGDIAEGYSVSREKKESFPLTVTSAQKNPTAFYLCASSIRPGQGRSEKLFFGSGTQLSVL.

The chain is built from TRBV11-2 and TRBJ1-4; D possibly corresponds to TRBD1 (5 bases). The CDR3 length is 15 residues. V lost 5 bases to trimming and J lost 5 bases, with 15 bases between them. Germline CDR1 is SGHAT and CDR2 is FQNNGV. In nucleotides, the CDR3 is TGTGCCAGCAGCCGGGGGGGACGGGCGAATGAAAAACTGTTTTTT. Amino acid sequence: CASSRGGRANEKLFF.

This chain uses TRBV2 with TRBJ1-1, with D unresolved. Germline CDR1 is SNHLY and CDR2 is FYNNEI. Trimming stripped 0 bases from V and 10 bases from J, with 9 bases between. CDR3 size: 12 residues. For the CDR3, the DNA is TGTGCCAGCAGTGAAGCGGAGATAGGAGCTTTCTTT. It encodes CASSEAEIGAFF.

The V and J genes are TRBV5-8 and TRBJ1-2; no firm D call. This CDR3 comprises 14 residues. Trimming stripped 4 bases from V and 2 bases from J, with 12 bases between. The germline CDR1 and CDR2 sequences are SGHTS and YDEGEE. In DNA, the CDR3 is TGTGCCAGCAGCGGGCCTAATAGAAACTATGGCTACACCTTC. Translation: CASSGPNRNYGYTF. The whole variable domain, filled in from reference TRBV5-8 and TRBJ1-2, reads EAGVTQSPTHLIKTRGQQATLRCSPISGHTSVYWYQQALGLGLQFLLWYDEGEERNRGNFPPRFSGRQFPNYSSELNVNALELEDSALYLCASSGPNRNYGYTFGSGTRLTVV.

V and J are TRBV6-5 and TRBJ1-1; 8 bases match TRBD1. CDR3 length equals 15 residues. V dropped 5 bases and J dropped 3; count of bases not matched to a gene: 8. In germline, CDR1 is MNHEY, CDR2 SVGAGI. The CDR3 is CASSLRTGFYTEAFF. CDR3 sequence (DNA): TGTGCCAGCAGTCTACGGACAGGGTTTTACACTGAAGCTTTCTTT.

This clone showed up just once. CDR3 sequence: CSASIRARPSANVGTYEQYF. The CDR3 DNA sequence: TGCAGTGCTAGTATCCGTGCGAGGCCTAGCGCTAACGTGGGGACCTACGAGCAGTACTTC. The chain couples TRBV20-1 to TRBJ2-7; possibly TRBD2 for D (6 bases). V dropped 3 bases and J dropped 2 bases, with 32 bases sitting between them. Germline V gene lookup returns CDR1 DFQATT and CDR2 SNEGSKA (reference sequence). The CDR3 runs to 20 residues.

The chain links TRBV6-5 to TRBJ1-2; 9 nucleotides match TRBD1. The V segment lost 10 bases and the J segment 8 bases; nucleotides outside the gene matches: 8. Looked up from germline, CDR1 is MNHEY and CDR2 is SVGAGI. The CDR3 runs to 12 residues. CDR3 protein: CATGTGRRGYTF. DNA of the CDR3: TGTGCCACGGGGACAGGGAGGAGGGGCTACACCTTC.